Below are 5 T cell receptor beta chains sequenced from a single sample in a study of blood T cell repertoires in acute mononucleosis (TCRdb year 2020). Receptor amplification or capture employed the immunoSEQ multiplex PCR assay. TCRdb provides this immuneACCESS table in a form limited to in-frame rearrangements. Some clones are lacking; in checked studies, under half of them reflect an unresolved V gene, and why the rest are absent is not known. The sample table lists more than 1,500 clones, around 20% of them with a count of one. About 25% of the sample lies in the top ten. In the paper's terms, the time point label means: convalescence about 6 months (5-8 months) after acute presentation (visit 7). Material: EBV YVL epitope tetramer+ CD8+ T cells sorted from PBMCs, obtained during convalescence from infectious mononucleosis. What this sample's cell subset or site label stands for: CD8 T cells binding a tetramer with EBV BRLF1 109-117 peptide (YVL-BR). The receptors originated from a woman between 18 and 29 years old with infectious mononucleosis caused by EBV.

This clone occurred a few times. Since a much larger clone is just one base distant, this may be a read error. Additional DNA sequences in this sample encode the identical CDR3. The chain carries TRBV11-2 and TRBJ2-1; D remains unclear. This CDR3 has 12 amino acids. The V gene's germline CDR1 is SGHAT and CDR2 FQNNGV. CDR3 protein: CASSLVHNEQFF. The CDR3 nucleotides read TGCGCCAGCAGCTTGGTTCACAATGAGCAGTTCTTC.

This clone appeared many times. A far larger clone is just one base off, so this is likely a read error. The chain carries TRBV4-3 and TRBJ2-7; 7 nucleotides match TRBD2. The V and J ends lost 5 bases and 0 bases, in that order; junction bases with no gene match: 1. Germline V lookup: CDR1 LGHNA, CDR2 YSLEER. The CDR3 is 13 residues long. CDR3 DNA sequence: TGCGCCAGCAGCTGGACTAGCTCCTACGAGCAGTACTTC. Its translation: CASSWTSSYEQYF.

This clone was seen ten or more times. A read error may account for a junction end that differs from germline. The CDR3 nucleotides are TGTGCCACCAGTGATTGGAATGAGCAGTTCTTC. This gives the protein CATSDWNEQFF. The chain has TRBV27 and TRBJ2-1; D remains unclear. The CDR3 is 11 residues long. Germline lookup yields CDR1 MNHEY and CDR2 SMNVEV (reference sequence).

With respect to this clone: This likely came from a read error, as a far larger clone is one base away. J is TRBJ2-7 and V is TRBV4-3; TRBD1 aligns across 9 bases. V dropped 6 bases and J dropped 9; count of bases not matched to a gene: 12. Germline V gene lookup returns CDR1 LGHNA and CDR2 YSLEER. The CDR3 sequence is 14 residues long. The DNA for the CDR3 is TGCGCCAGCAGAAACCGGGACAGGGCCCTGGGGCAGTACTTC. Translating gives CASRNRDRALGQYF.

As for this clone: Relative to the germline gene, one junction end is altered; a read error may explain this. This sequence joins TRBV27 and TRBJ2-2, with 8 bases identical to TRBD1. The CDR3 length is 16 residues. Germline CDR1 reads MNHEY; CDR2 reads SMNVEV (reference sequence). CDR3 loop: CATSALDRGNTGELFF. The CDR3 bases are TGTGCCACCAGTGCCCTTGACAGGGGGAACACCGGGGAGCTGTTTTTT.